The present T cell receptor (beta chain) was sequenced within a study of beta chain features in type 1 diabetes. It was via CD45RO/CCR7/CD25/CD127/CD95/CD27 that CD4+ naive, central memory, regulatory and stem cell-like memory cells were sorted. Investigators reverse transcribed all isolated RNA, so they sequenced expressed TCRB transcripts. Naive, central memory and regulatory T cell samples produced a mean of approximately 3.6 million reads. Assay: immunoSEQ multiplex PCR; the TCRdb copy retains only in-frame clones and omits some. The sample holds hundreds of thousands of clones, less than 15% seen once. Study findings and constraints: Over-representation of high TCR-expressing cells was a possible consequence of cDNA sequencing. VDJ junctions from patients with type 1 diabetes contained fewer insertions and more deletions.

Worth noting for this clone: Its antigen remains unidentified.

From germline, CDR1 is MNHEY and CDR2 SVGAGI. With 5 bases clipped from V and 2 bases from J, the junction kept 2 bases outside the gene matches. This CDR3 spans 14 amino acids. The receptor comes from a woman aged 35 to 49 in good health. Sample: naive CD4+ T cells from blood. The rearrangement uses TRBV6-5 and TRBJ2-3, with 9 bases fitting TRBD2. The CDR3 DNA reads TGTGCCAGCAGTCCGGGACTAGCCACAGATACGCAGTATTTT. It is translated as CASSPGLATDTQYF.